The 32 T cell receptor beta chains given below trace back to one sample, sequenced in a study of CD8+ T cells in alopecia areata. Treatment: oral pan-JAK inhibitor, 5-10 mg twice daily. Once RNA had been extracted, it was reverse transcribed into cDNA to act as the sequencing template. This table comes from immunoSEQ multiplex PCR, and its TCRdb copy is limited to in-frame clones, with some not included. The sample has about 210,000 clones, around 65% seen once. The sequenced sample was CD4+ T cells sorted from blood, obtained at week 4, from a patient treated with tofacitinib. The source is a human donor with alopecia areata.

The V call is TRBV29-1, the J call TRBJ1-1; the D is unclear. CDR3 size: 13 residues. Trimming left V 8 bases short and J 0 bases short, with 13 bases between. Germline V lookup: CDR1 SQVTM, CDR2 ANQGSEA. The CDR3 sequence is CSSGGALNTEAFF. The CDR3 nucleotides are TGCAGCTCTGGAGGCGCCTTGAACACTGAAGCTTTCTTT.

The chain carries TRBV5-1 and TRBJ2-7; 8 positions match TRBD1. Trimming removed 3 bases from V and 3 bases from J; junction bases left unmatched: 5. The CDR3 has 14 amino acids. Looked up from germline, CDR1 is SGHRS and CDR2 is YFSETQ. The CDR3 region is CASSSGQENYEQYF. For the CDR3, the DNA is TGCGCCAGCAGCTCGGGACAGGAGAACTACGAGCAGTACTTC.

The chain has TRBV7-9 and TRBJ2-7; D could derive from TRBD1 or TRBD2 (5 bases each). In germline, CDR1 is SEHNR, CDR2 FQNEAQ (reference sequence). Trimming cost V 3 bases and J 6 bases, with 9 bases left between them. The CDR3 is 12 residues long. In DNA, the CDR3 is TGTGCCAGCAGCTTCACAGGAGGCGAGCAGTACTTC. It yields the protein CASSFTGGEQYF.

This chain joins TRBV2 and TRBJ2-3; D call uncertain. Germline-derived CDR1 and CDR2 are SNHLY and FYNNEI. The V and J ends lost 3 bases and 0 bases respectively, with 7 bases between them. The CDR3 has 14 amino acids. This CDR3 reads CASSEHISTDTQYF. The DNA of the CDR3 is TGTGCCAGCAGTGAGCACATTAGCACAGATACGCAGTATTTT.

CDR3 sequence (DNA): TGTGCCAGCACCCGGGGGGGGGCTGGGGCCAACGTCCTGACTTTC. Translated, it gives CASTRGGAGANVLTF. The genes are TRBV6-5 and TRBJ2-6; TRBD2 matches 8 bases. Trimming cost V 7 bases and J 2 bases; bases outside gene matches: 4. CDR1 MNHEY and CDR2 SVGAGI come from the germline V gene. The CDR3 is made up of 15 amino acids.

The rearrangement links TRBV4-3 to TRBJ2-2; 7 nucleotides align to TRBD2. V was clipped by 4 bases and J by 5 bases; unmatched bases: 4. Germline V lookup: CDR1 LGHNA, CDR2 YSLEER. There are 14 residues in the CDR3. The CDR3 coding sequence is TGCGCCAGCAGCCGCTCGGGGGGAACCGGGGAGCTGTTTTTT. It encodes CASSRSGGTGELFF.

On this clone itself: The same CDR3 arises from other DNA sequences in this sample as well. The chain joins TRBV30 to TRBJ1-1; D is perhaps TRBD1 (5 bases). Germline-derived CDR1 and CDR2 are GTSNPN and SVGIG (reference sequence). Between the trimmed V and J ends, which lost 0 bases and 5 bases, there was a span of 10 bases. The CDR3 runs 13 residues. CDR3 loop: CAWSVLGGTEAFF. CDR3 DNA sequence: TGTGCCTGGAGTGTACTTGGGGGAACTGAAGCTTTCTTT.

This chain connects TRBV25-1 to TRBJ2-7; D is undetermined. The germline V gene encodes CDR1 MGHDK and CDR2 SYGVNS. The CDR3 runs to 13 residues. Trimming removed 1 base from V and 6 bases from J, with 10 bases in between. This CDR3 is CASSEWEKSEQYF. The CDR3 coding sequence is TGTGCCAGCAGTGAATGGGAAAAGAGCGAGCAGTACTTC.

This clone has a handful of counts. The rearrangement links TRBV5-1 to TRBJ2-7; TRBD1 aligns across 7 bases. J was trimmed by 0 bases and V by 5 bases; bases with no gene match: 17. CDR3 size: 18 residues. Looked up from germline, CDR1 is SGHRS and CDR2 is YFSETQ. The CDR3 here is CASSISMDRSFHSYEQYF. The CDR3 nucleotides are TGCGCCAGCAGTATTTCTATGGACAGGTCCTTCCACTCCTACGAGCAGTACTTC.

Written as DNA, the CDR3 is TGTGCCAGCAGCTTAGGGACAGGGGACGGCTACACCTTC. Its protein is CASSLGTGDGYTF. The J gene is TRBJ1-2, the V gene TRBV7-9, with TRBD1 identical over 9 bases. V lost 1 base, J lost 8 bases, and 2 bases stayed unmatched. This CDR3 region has 13 residues. Germline loops: CDR1 SEHNR, CDR2 FQNEAQ (reference sequence).

This clone was detected once. The chain couples TRBV5-6 to TRBJ2-7; TRBD1 might be the D (6 bases). Germline CDR1 reads SGHDT; CDR2 reads YYEEEE. The ends were cut back, 3 bases at V and 2 bases at J, with 12 bases in the middle. The CDR3 covers 14 residues. This CDR3 is CASSWTVTAYEQYF. CDR3 nucleotides: TGTGCCAGCAGCTGGACAGTTACGGCCTACGAGCAGTACTTC.

The CDR3 loop is CASSLGTGPGQETQYF. Here the CDR3 DNA reads TGTGCCAGCAGCTTGGGGACAGGGCCAGGTCAAGAGACCCAGTACTTC. The genes are TRBV5-4 and TRBJ2-5; 8 nucleotides agree with TRBD1. With V trimmed by 0 bases and J by 2 bases, 6 bases remained unmatched. CDR3 length equals 16 residues. Germline V lookup: CDR1 SGHNT, CDR2 YYREEE (reference sequence).

In this sample, this clone turned up once. The same CDR3 is also encoded by other DNA sequences in this sample. This chain links TRBV2 with TRBJ1-1, with TRBD1 matching over 10 bases. CDR1 is SNHLY and CDR2 is FYNNEI in the germline V gene. J was trimmed by 1 base and V by 4 bases; bases with no gene match: 0. This CDR3 has 14 amino acids. The CDR3 DNA is TGTGCCAGCAGTGGGACAGGGGGGAACACTGAAGCTTTCTTT. As protein: CASSGTGGNTEAFF.

Note on this clone: The sample has other DNA sequences that encode this CDR3 too. The chain carries TRBV25-1 and TRBJ2-7; D is perhaps TRBD2 (6 bases). Trimming stripped 4 bases from V and 6 bases from J, with 7 bases between. This CDR3 has 11 amino acids. Germline lookup yields CDR1 MGHDK and CDR2 SYGVNS. CDR3: CASSVSGEQYF. CDR3 coding DNA: TGTGCCAGCAGTGTTAGCGGCGAGCAGTACTTC.

The V gene is TRBV10-3, the J gene TRBJ2-2; the match to TRBD1 covers 11 bases. The germline CDR1 and CDR2 sequences are ENHRY and SYGVKD. V gave up 6 bases and J gave up 4 bases; unmatched junction bases: 7. The CDR3 totals 16 residues. The CDR3 sequence: CAIRRTGTGGTGELFF. CDR3 DNA sequence: TGTGCCATCAGAAGAACCGGGACAGGGGGCACCGGGGAGCTGTTTTTT.

The sample holds a few counts of this clone. The J gene is TRBJ2-4, the V gene TRBV5-6; possibly TRBD1 for D (6 bases). Germline loops: CDR1 SGHDT, CDR2 YYEEEE. V was pared by 6 bases and J by 4 bases, with 17 bases between. The CDR3 sequence is 15 residues long. The CDR3 here is CASTWGPAEKNIQYF. The CDR3, as DNA: TGTGCCAGCACCTGGGGGCCAGCGGAGAAAAACATTCAGTACTTC. Supplemented by reference TRBV5-6 and TRBJ2-4, the full variable domain reads DAGVTQSPTHLIKTRGQQVTLRCSPKSGHDTVSWYQQALGQGPQFIFQYYEEEERQRGNFPDRFSGHQFPNYSSELNVNALLLGDSALYLCASTWGPAEKNIQYFGAGTRLSVL.

This clone occurred a few times. CDR3 region: CASSGPGGYEQYF. CDR3 bases: TGTGCCAGCAGTGGTCCGGGCGGCTACGAGCAGTACTTC. This chain links TRBV27 with TRBJ2-7; D gene ambiguous. The CDR3 sequence is 13 residues long. V lost 5 bases and J lost 3, with 11 bases in between. CDR1 MNHEY and CDR2 SMNVEV come from the germline V gene (reference sequence).

There are a few counts of this clone. This rearrangement joins TRBV29-1 to TRBJ2-3; D unclear. CDR3 length: 10 amino acids. CDR1 is SQVTM, CDR2 ANQGSEA, per germline. Trimming left V 4 bases short and J 6 bases short, with 5 bases between. CDR3 in DNA: TGCAGCGTTGGCAGGGATACGCAGTATTTT. It codes for CSVGRDTQYF.

The chain uses TRBV7-9 and TRBJ1-4; D gene unclear. Trimming removed 1 base at V and 8 bases at J, with 8 bases between. Germline values: CDR1 SEHNR, CDR2 FQNEAQ (reference sequence). The CDR3 runs 13 residues. The CDR3 spells CASSLGGYEKLFF. The DNA of the CDR3 is TGTGCCAGCAGCTTAGGAGGGTACGAAAAACTGTTTTTT.

This clone was seen just once. The chain uses TRBV5-1 and TRBJ1-2, with TRBD1 identical over 11 bases. The CDR3 contains 16 residues. With 0 bases clipped from V and 6 bases from J, the junction kept 7 bases outside the gene matches. CDR1 and CDR2 (germline): SGHRS, YFSETQ. CDR3 residues: CASSLDGLGQGDGYTF. CDR3 coding DNA: TGCGCCAGCAGCTTGGACGGATTGGGACAGGGGGATGGCTACACCTTC.

This chain uses TRBV5-1 with TRBJ2-2, with no clear D. CDR3 length: 13 residues. V lost 6 bases to trimming and J lost 8 bases, with 14 bases between them. Germline CDR1 is SGHRS and CDR2 is YFSETQ. This CDR3 reads CASTAGVPGELFF. As DNA, the CDR3 is TGCGCCAGCACCGCTGGGGTCCCTGGGGAGCTGTTTTTT.

This clone appeared once. The J gene is TRBJ2-5, the V gene TRBV5-1; D is ambiguous. The germline V and J ends were trimmed by 2 bases and 5 bases, with 10 bases remaining between them. The CDR3 is 13 amino acids. Germline CDR1 SGHRS, CDR2 YFSETQ. The CDR3 bases are TGCGCCAGCAGCTTCCAGGTGGGGGAGACCCAGTACTTC. Amino acid sequence: CASSFQVGETQYF. The whole variable domain, filled in from reference TRBV5-1 and TRBJ2-5, reads KAGVTQTPRYLIKTRGQQVTLSCSPISGHRSVSWYQQTPGQGLQFLFEYFSETQRNKGNFPGRFSGRQFSNSRSEMNVSTLELGDSALYLCASSFQVGETQYFGPGTRLLVL.

The V gene is TRBV4-2, the J gene TRBJ1-2; 8 nucleotides line up with TRBD1. With 1 base clipped from V and 4 bases from J, the junction kept 5 bases outside the gene matches. The CDR3 has 15 residues. Germline lookup yields CDR1 LGHNA and CDR2 YNFKEQ. The CDR3 sequence is CASSQGQGQPYGYTF. The CDR3 coding sequence is TGTGCCAGCAGCCAAGGACAGGGGCAACCCTATGGCTACACCTTC.

The chain couples TRBV15 to TRBJ2-7; no clear D gene. Trimming pared 1 base from V and 1 base from J, leaving 8 bases between. Germline V lookup: CDR1 LNHNV, CDR2 YYDKDF (reference sequence). CDR3 length: 14 amino acids. The chain's CDR3 is CATSRVDKSYEQYF. CDR3 nucleotides: TGTGCCACCAGCAGAGTCGACAAATCCTACGAGCAGTACTTC.

V gene TRBV9 combines with J gene TRBJ2-5; no reliable D call. The CDR3 sequence is 11 residues long. The V and J ends lost 4 bases and 5 bases respectively, with 6 bases between them. Per the germline V gene, CDR1 is SGDLS and CDR2 is YYNGEE. This CDR3 reads CASSNGETQYF. The CDR3 DNA reads as TGTGCCAGCAGCAATGGGGAGACCCAGTACTTC.

In its sample, this clone was seen a few times. The rearrangement uses TRBV19 and TRBJ1-1; the D is unclear. The ends were cut back, 8 bases at V and 6 bases at J, with 16 bases in the middle. The CDR3 spans 13 residues. From germline, CDR1 is LNHDA and CDR2 SQIVND (reference sequence). The CDR3 loop reads CASRFRGDAEAFF. The CDR3 DNA is TGTGCCAGTCGGTTTCGCGGGGATGCTGAAGCTTTCTTT.

The chain links TRBV30 to TRBJ2-5; perhaps TRBD2 as D (5 bases). Trimming took off 2 bases at V and 5 bases at J, with 12 bases between the two ends. Germline lookup yields CDR1 GTSNPN and CDR2 SVGIG (reference sequence). The CDR3 spans 13 residues. The DNA of the CDR3 is TGTGCCTGGAGTCCGGGGTTCGGGGAGACCCAGTACTTC. It specifies CAWSPGFGETQYF.

The chain carries TRBV2 and TRBJ1-2; D remains unclear. Trimming cost V 6 bases and J 8 bases, with 10 bases left between them. Germline values: CDR1 SNHLY, CDR2 FYNNEI. This CDR3 spans 11 amino acids. This CDR3 is CASSVGGGYTF. The CDR3 DNA is TGTGCCAGCAGCGTCGGCGGAGGCTACACCTTC.

For this clone: The identical CDR3 is also encoded by other nucleotide sequences in the sample. The genes are TRBV28 and TRBJ1-5; D is unclear. Germline CDR1 is MDHEN and CDR2 is SYDVKM. This CDR3 comprises 13 residues. The V end lost 4 bases, the J end lost 0 bases, and 4 bases lay between the germline ends. In nucleotides, the CDR3 is TGTGCCAGCAGTTCTGGTAGCAATCAGCCCCAGCATTTT. It encodes CASSSGSNQPQHF.

The J gene is TRBJ2-7, the V gene TRBV5-1, with 8 bases fitting TRBD1. Germline CDR1 and CDR2: SGHRS and YFSETQ. V lost 4 bases, J lost 3 bases, and 6 bases stayed unmatched. CDR3 length: 14 amino acids. This CDR3 is CASSTDRALYEQYF. The CDR3 DNA follows: TGCGCCAGCAGCACGGACAGGGCCCTCTACGAGCAGTACTTC.

In this sample, this clone turned up a few times. The chain couples TRBV10-3 to TRBJ2-3; TRBD2 matches 11 bases. Germline-derived CDR1 and CDR2 are ENHRY and SYGVKD. This CDR3 spans 14 amino acids. J was trimmed by 6 bases and V by 10 bases; bases with no gene match: 9. This CDR3 is CATILAGGDDTQYF. CDR3 in DNA: TGTGCCACCATTCTAGCGGGGGGTGACGATACGCAGTATTTT.

Remarks on this clone: Other DNA sequences in this specimen translate into the identical CDR3. The chain combines TRBV5-1 with TRBJ2-5; tentative D call: TRBD2 (6 bases). V lost 0 bases to trimming and J lost 4 bases, with 10 bases between them. This CDR3 region has 14 residues. Germline CDR1 and CDR2: SGHRS and YFSETQ. The DNA of the CDR3 is TGCGCCAGCAGCTTGGAGGGGCGGGGAGAGACCCAGTACTTC. It codes for CASSLEGRGETQYF.